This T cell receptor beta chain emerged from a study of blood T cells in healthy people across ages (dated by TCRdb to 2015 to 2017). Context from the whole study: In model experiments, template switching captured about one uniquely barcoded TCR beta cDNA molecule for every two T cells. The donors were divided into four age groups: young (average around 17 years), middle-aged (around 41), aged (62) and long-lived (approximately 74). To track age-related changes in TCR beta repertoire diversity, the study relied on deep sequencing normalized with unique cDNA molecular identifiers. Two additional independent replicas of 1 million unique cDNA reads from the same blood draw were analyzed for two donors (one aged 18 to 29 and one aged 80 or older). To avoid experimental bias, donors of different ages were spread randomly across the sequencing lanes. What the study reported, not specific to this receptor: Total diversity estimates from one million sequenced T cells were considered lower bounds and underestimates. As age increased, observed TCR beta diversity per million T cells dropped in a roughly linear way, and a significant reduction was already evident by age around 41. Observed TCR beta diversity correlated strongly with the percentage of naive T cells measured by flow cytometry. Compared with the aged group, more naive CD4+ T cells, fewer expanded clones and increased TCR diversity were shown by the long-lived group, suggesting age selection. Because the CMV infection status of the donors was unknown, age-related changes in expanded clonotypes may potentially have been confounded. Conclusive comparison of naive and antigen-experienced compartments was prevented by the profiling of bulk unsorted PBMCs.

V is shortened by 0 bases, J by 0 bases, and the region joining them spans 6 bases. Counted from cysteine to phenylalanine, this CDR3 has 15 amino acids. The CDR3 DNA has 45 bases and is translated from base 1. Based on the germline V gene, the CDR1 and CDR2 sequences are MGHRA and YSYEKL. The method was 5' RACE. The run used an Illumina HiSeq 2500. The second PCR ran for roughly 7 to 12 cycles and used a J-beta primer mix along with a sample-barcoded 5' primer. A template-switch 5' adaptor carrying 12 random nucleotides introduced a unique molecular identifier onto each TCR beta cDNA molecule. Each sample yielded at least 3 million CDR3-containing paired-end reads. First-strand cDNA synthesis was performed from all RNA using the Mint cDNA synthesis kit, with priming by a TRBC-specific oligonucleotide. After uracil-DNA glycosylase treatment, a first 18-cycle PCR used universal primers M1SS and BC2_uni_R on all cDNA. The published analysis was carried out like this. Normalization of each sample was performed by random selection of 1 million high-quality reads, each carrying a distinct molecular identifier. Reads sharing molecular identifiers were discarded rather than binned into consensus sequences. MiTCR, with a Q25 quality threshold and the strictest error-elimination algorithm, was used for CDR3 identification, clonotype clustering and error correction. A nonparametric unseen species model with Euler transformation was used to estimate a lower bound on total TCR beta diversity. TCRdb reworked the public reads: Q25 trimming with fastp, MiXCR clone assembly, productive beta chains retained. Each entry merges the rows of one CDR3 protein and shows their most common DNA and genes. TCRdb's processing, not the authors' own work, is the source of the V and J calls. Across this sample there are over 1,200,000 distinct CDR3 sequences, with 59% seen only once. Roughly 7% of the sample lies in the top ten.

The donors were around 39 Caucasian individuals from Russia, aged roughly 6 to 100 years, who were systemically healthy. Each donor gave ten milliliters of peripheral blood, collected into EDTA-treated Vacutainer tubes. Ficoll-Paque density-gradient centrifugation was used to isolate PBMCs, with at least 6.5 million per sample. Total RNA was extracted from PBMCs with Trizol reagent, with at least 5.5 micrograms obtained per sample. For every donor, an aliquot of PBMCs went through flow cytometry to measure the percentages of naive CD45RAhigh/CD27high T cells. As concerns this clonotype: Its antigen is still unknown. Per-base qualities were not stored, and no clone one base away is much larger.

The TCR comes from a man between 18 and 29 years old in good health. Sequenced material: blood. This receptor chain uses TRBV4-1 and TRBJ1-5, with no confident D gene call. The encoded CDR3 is CASSQELGSNQPQHF. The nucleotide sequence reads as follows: TGCGCCAGCAGCCAAGAGTTGGGTAGCAATCAGCCCCAGCATTTT.